This TCR beta chain was documented in a study of control samples from healthy donors and cancer patients (dated by TCRdb to about 2020). About this clone itself: No antigen is known for it. Base-call qualities are not available, and no considerably larger clone is one nucleotide away.

Receptor libraries were prepared by the immunoSEQ multiplex PCR assay. TCRdb holds this immuneACCESS table with in-frame rearrangements only. Some clones are missing; in checked studies, unresolved V genes explain under half, and the rest has no known cause. The sample records around 68,000 clones, 84% of which are singletons. Jointly, the top ten make up roughly 3.1% of the sample. This TCR derives from a woman in her fifties or sixties with lung cancer. What was sequenced was PBMCs.

The CDR3 in this case is CASDRDKAEAFF. The sequenced DNA is TGTGCCAGTGACAGGGATAAGGCTGAAGCTTTCTTT. This chain is built from TRBV6-5 and TRBJ1-1, with 7 middle bases fitting TRBD1. Here V drops 9 bases and J drops 6 bases, and the junction holds 7 bases not matched to any gene. From cysteine to phenylalanine, the CDR3 is 12 amino acids long. The sequence is cut down to CDR3 DNA, 36 bases in frame from base 1. CDR1 and CDR2, looked up from the germline V gene, are MNHEY and SVGAGI.